This T cell receptor beta chain came from a study of blood T cell repertoires in COVID-19. Study context: The study drew acute and convalescent COVID-19 samples from the United States, Italy and Spain. T cells, B-cell-depleted T cells, or PBMCs provided the cDNA or gDNA that served as material.

Per the study methods: From reference gene primer amplification, estimates of nucleated cell counts were derived. The assay was immunoSEQ multiplex PCR, and TCRdb's table has in-frame clones only and misses some. D and trimming come from the DNA, and the V and J calls and clone size come from that table. This table holds approximately 160,000 clones, roughly 84% found once. This CDR3 spans 17 amino acids. Germline V gives CDR1 MNHNY, CDR2 SVGAGI (reference sequence). V shed 5 bases, J shed 0 bases, and the junction held 8 bases outside the gene matches. What was sequenced was peripheral blood. This sequence joins TRBV6-6 and TRBJ1-3, with 9 nucleotides matching TRBD1. The source is a man in his fifties or sixties with active or convalescent COVID-19. The CDR3 bases are TGTGCCAGCAGTCATGGACAGGGGTACTCCTCTGGAAACACCATATATTTT. Translated: CASSHGQGYSSGNTIYF.